Following are 21 T cell receptor beta chains from one sample sequenced in a study of cytomegalovirus exposure and HLA in healthy donors. The PCR was carried out with 60 Vbeta primers and 13 Jbeta primers. Assay: immunoSEQ multiplex PCR; the TCRdb copy retains only in-frame clones and omits some. In the table there are about 160,000 clones, approximately 80% of which are singletons. Sequenced material: PBMCs. Receptors were obtained from a man aged 18 to 35 in good health and CMV-seropositive.

The chain is built from TRBV7-9 and TRBJ2-3; D may be TRBD2 (6 bases). Trimming left V 2 bases short and J 4 bases short, with 10 bases between. There are 14 residues in the CDR3. Per the germline V gene, CDR1 is SEHNR and CDR2 is FQNEAQ (reference sequence). CDR3 DNA: TGTGCCAGCAGCTTATTCGGGACTCCAGATACGCAGTATTTT. This encodes CASSLFGTPDTQYF.

This clone was counted between two and nine times. The chain links TRBV5-4 to TRBJ1-1; D gene uncertain. CDR1 is SGHNT and CDR2 is YYREEE in the germline V gene (reference sequence). This CDR3 has 14 amino acids. Trimming took 0 bases from V and 4 from J, leaving 10 bases between them. CDR3 nucleotides: TGTGCCAGCAGCTTGGACCCAGCGAGCACTGAAGCTTTCTTT. Amino acids: CASSLDPASTEAFF.

The chain combines TRBV7-2 with TRBJ2-2, with no clear D. This CDR3 is 14 amino acids long. V lost 5 bases, J lost 1 base, and 8 bases lay in between. CDR1 is SGHTA and CDR2 is FQGNSA in the germline V gene. CDR3 amino acids: CASSTRQNTGELFF. For the CDR3, the DNA is TGTGCCAGCAGCACCCGACAGAACACCGGGGAGCTGTTTTTT.

The rearrangement links TRBV5-8 to TRBJ2-5, with TRBD2 as a possible D gene (5 bases). In germline, CDR1 is SGHTS, CDR2 YDEGEE. The CDR3 loop spans 14 amino acids. V was clipped by 2 bases and J by 6 bases, with 14 bases between them. The CDR3 protein is CASSFREGGKTQYF. The CDR3 DNA reads as TGTGCCAGCAGCTTCCGTGAGGGTGGAAAGACCCAGTACTTC.

The genes are TRBV5-1 and TRBJ2-2; 8 bases are a match to TRBD1. The CDR3 loop spans 15 amino acids. With V trimmed by 2 bases and J by 6 bases, 6 bases remained unmatched. Germline V CDR1 and CDR2: SGHRS, YFSETQ. The CDR3 loop reads CASSFRGPEAGELFF. CDR3 sequence (DNA): TGCGCCAGCAGCTTCAGGGGGCCGGAGGCCGGGGAGCTGTTTTTT.

The chain combines TRBV7-9 with TRBJ2-7, with 8 bases that match TRBD1. CDR1 is SEHNR and CDR2 is FQNEAQ in the germline V gene (reference sequence). The V segment lost 4 bases and the J segment 7 bases; nucleotides outside the gene matches: 6. CDR3 length equals 13 residues. Written as DNA, the CDR3 is TGTGCCAGCAGCTGGCCAGGGGGCTGGGAGCAGTACTTC. Translation: CASSWPGGWEQYF.

The V gene is TRBV19, the J gene TRBJ1-1; D is perhaps TRBD1 (6 bases). This CDR3 spans 14 amino acids. Germline V gene sequence: CDR1 LNHDA, CDR2 SQIVND (reference sequence). Trimming left V 4 bases short and J 1 base short, with 10 bases between. The CDR3 spells CASSTTGQNTEAFF. In DNA form, the CDR3 reads TGTGCCAGTAGTACCACGGGACAGAACACTGAAGCTTTCTTT. Full variable domain (missing parts from reference TRBV19 and TRBJ1-1): DGGITQSPKYLFRKEGQNVTLSCEQNLNHDAMYWYRQDPGQGLRLIYYSQIVNDFQKGDIAEGYSVSREKKESFPLTVTSAQKNPTAFYLCASSTTGQNTEAFFGQGTRLTVV.

V and J are TRBV7-2 and TRBJ1-1, with a tentative D call TRBD1 (5 bases). CDR1 and CDR2 (germline): SGHTA, FQGNSA. The CDR3 extends over 15 amino acids. V shed 1 base and J shed 0 bases, with 9 bases lying between them. This CDR3 is CASSLGGTLNTEAFF. As DNA, the CDR3 is TGTGCCAGCAGCTTAGGGGGCACATTGAACACTGAAGCTTTCTTT.

The CDR3 bases are TGTGCCAGCAGTCTCCGGGACAGAACCACTGAAGCTTTCTTT. Amino acids: CASSLRDRTTEAFF. The gene calls are TRBV27 and TRBJ1-1; 7 bases line up with TRBD1. The CDR3 runs to 14 residues. Germline CDR1 and CDR2: MNHEY and SMNVEV (reference sequence). J was trimmed by 4 bases and V by 5 bases; bases with no gene match: 7.

J is TRBJ2-7 and V is TRBV30, with TRBD2 identical over 7 bases. The V gene's germline CDR1 is GTSNPN and CDR2 SVGIG (reference sequence). CDR3 length: 15 residues. In DNA, the CDR3 is TGTGTCCTAGGGAGGGTGAGACTAGGCTCCTACGAGCAGTACTTC. This translates into CVLGRVRLGSYEQYF.

V and J are TRBV5-1 and TRBJ2-7, with TRBD1 matching 7 bases. CDR1 and CDR2 from the germline V gene are SGHRS and YFSETQ. This CDR3 is 16 amino acids long. V was pared by 4 bases and J by 3 bases, with 13 bases of the junction left unmatched. This CDR3 reads CASSPPRQGINYEQYF. Written as DNA, the CDR3 is TGCGCCAGCAGCCCCCCCCGACAGGGTATCAACTACGAGCAGTACTTC.

This chain connects TRBV18 to TRBJ1-1, with 11 nucleotides matching TRBD1. The CDR3 runs to 15 residues. The V and J ends lost 3 bases and 4 bases, in that order; junction bases with no gene match: 4. CDR1 KGHSH and CDR2 LQKENI come from the germline V gene. The CDR3 is CASSPTGTGGTEAFF. As DNA, the CDR3 is TGTGCCAGCTCACCCACCGGGACAGGGGGCACTGAAGCTTTCTTT.

This rearrangement joins TRBV5-1 to TRBJ2-7; 10 nucleotides line up with TRBD2. The germline V gene encodes CDR1 SGHRS and CDR2 YFSETQ. The V segment lost 3 bases and the J segment 2 bases; nucleotides outside the gene matches: 5. This CDR3 has 15 amino acids. This CDR3 is CASSSGLAEAYEQYF. The CDR3 DNA reads as TGCGCCAGCAGCTCAGGACTAGCGGAGGCCTACGAGCAGTACTTC.

The rearrangement links TRBV5-4 to TRBJ1-2, with TRBD1 as a possible D gene (5 bases). Germline V CDR1 and CDR2: SGHNT, YYREEE (reference sequence). V was clipped by 3 bases and J by 0 bases, with 12 bases between them. The CDR3 totals 15 residues. The CDR3 is CASSSRQGSNYGYTF. DNA for the CDR3: TGTGCCAGCAGCTCAAGGCAGGGATCTAACTATGGCTACACCTTC.

V is TRBV7-2 and J is TRBJ2-3, with TRBD2 matching over 13 bases. The CDR3 contains 16 residues. The V gene end was trimmed by 5 bases and the J gene end by 5 bases; junction bases not matched to a gene: 7. CDR1 SGHTA and CDR2 FQGNSA come from the germline V gene. The CDR3 DNA reads TGTGCCAGCAGCCCCCGACTAGCGGGGGGCGGAGATACGCAGTATTTT. It specifies CASSPRLAGGGDTQYF.

This chain connects TRBV2 to TRBJ2-5; D gene uncertain. The CDR3 is 12 amino acids. Trimming stripped 3 bases from V and 5 bases from J, with 7 bases between. The germline gives CDR1 SNHLY, CDR2 FYNNEI. The CDR3 sequence: CASSDSRETQYF. In nucleotides, the CDR3 is TGTGCCAGCAGTGATTCGAGGGAGACCCAGTACTTC.

J is TRBJ2-4 and V is TRBV4-1, with D unresolved. This CDR3 spans 12 amino acids. V gave up 1 base and J gave up 6 bases, with 4 bases separating them. Germline V gene lookup returns CDR1 MGHRA and CDR2 YSYEKL. The CDR3 nucleotides read TGCGCCAGCAGCCAAGCCGGAAACATTCAGTACTTC. This sequence encodes CASSQAGNIQYF.

This clone was found a few times. V is TRBV7-9 and J is TRBJ2-1; no clear D. Germline loops: CDR1 SEHNR, CDR2 FQNEAQ (reference sequence). The CDR3 has 14 residues. V was shortened by 0 bases and J by 8 bases, with 11 bases between the two germline ends. In nucleotides, the CDR3 is TGTGCCAGCAGCTTAGCGCTTACGGTCGATGAGCAGTTCTTC. Protein product: CASSLALTVDEQFF.

This clone was picked up a small number of times. V is TRBV18 and J is TRBJ2-4; 8 nucleotides line up with TRBD2. V was pared by 2 bases and J by 0 bases, with 9 bases of the junction left unmatched. This CDR3 is 18 amino acids long. Germline CDR1 KGHSH, CDR2 LQKENI. CDR3 DNA sequence: TGTGCCAGCTCACCAAGAGAACTAGCGGAGCTAGCCAAAAACATTCAGTACTTC. Translated: CASSPRELAELAKNIQYF.

Only one count was recorded for this clone. V usage is TRBV10-3 and J usage is TRBJ1-1; D gene uncertain. Per the germline V gene, CDR1 is ENHRY and CDR2 is SYGVKD. Trimming took off 3 bases at V and 8 bases at J, with 7 bases between the two ends. The CDR3 extends over 11 amino acids. CDR3 bases: TGTGCCATCAGTGATGGGAGGGAAGCTTTCTTT. It encodes CAISDGREAFF.

The chain is built from TRBV5-1 and TRBJ1-4, with TRBD1 matching 8 bases. CDR3 length: 15 residues. From germline, CDR1 is SGHRS and CDR2 YFSETQ. V trimming: 4 bases; J trimming: 8 bases; junction bases outside the gene matches: 10. This CDR3 reads CASSAWDRRGEKLFF. DNA of the CDR3: TGCGCCAGCAGCGCGTGGGACAGGCGGGGCGAAAAACTGTTTTTT.